Included here is one T cell receptor beta chain sequence, with context. The antigen is unknown. This record comes from a study of cytomegalovirus exposure and HLA in healthy donors. The method was immunoSEQ multiplex PCR; TCRdb's version includes in-frame clones alone and lacks a portion of them. Of 150,000 to 200,000 clones listed, approximately 85% were seen once; the top ten hold roughly 1.5%. CDR3 size: 12 residues. Per germline, CDR1 SNHLY and CDR2 FYNNEI. V was pared by 2 bases and J by 16 bases, with 8 bases of the junction left unmatched. Study findings and constraints: The classifier reportedly diagnosed cytomegalovirus status with high sensitivity and specificity. That first-cohort TCR clusters tended to co-occur in the 90 to 150 validation repertoires was found in a later analysis.

The specimen sequenced was PBMCs. The chain is built from TRBV2 and TRBJ2-1; 7 nucleotides line up with TRBD2. The sequence came from a woman younger than 30 in good health and CMV-seronegative. The CDR3 region has the DNA TGTGCCAGCAGTGAACTTCGGGGGGTCGGATTCTTC. Protein: CASSELRGVGFF.